This T cell receptor beta chain stems from a study of shared clonotypes between healthy human individuals. Broader study findings: Sampling covered blood only; tissue repertoires likely differ.

The CDR3 loop spans 14 amino acids. The V gene end was trimmed by 4 bases and the J gene end by 5 bases; junction bases not matched to a gene: 8. CDR1 MNHEY and CDR2 SMNVEV come from the germline V gene (reference sequence). Libraries were prepared by immunoSEQ multiplex PCR; TCRdb keeps only in-frame clonotypes and omits some of them. The sample consists of 2 million to 2.5 million clones, 85% to 95% of them appearing once. Comments on this clone: Its specificity is unknown.

Sequences were obtained from naive CD4+ T cells from PBMCs. Subset here: CD45RA+ positively selected. V usage is TRBV27 and J usage is TRBJ2-7, with 7 bases that match TRBD2. This clonotype originated in a man aged 18-30 years in good health. Some clones in this sample may be carry-over from other donors' samples. CDR3: CASSYEGGPHEQYF. Here the CDR3 DNA reads TGTGCCAGCAGTTACGAGGGAGGGCCTCACGAGCAGTACTTC.